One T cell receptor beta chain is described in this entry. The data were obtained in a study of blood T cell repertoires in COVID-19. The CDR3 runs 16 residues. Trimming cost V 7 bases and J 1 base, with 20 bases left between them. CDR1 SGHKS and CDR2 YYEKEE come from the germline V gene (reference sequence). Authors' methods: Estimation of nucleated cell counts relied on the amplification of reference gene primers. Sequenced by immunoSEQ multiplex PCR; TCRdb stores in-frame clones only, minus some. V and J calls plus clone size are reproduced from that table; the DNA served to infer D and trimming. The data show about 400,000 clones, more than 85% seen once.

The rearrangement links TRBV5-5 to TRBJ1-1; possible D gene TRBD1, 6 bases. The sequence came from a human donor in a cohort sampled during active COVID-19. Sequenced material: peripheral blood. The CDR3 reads CASRRGGLTSNTEAFF. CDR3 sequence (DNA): TGTGCCAGCCGGAGGGGGGGTCTAACATCGAACACTGAAGCTTTCTTT.